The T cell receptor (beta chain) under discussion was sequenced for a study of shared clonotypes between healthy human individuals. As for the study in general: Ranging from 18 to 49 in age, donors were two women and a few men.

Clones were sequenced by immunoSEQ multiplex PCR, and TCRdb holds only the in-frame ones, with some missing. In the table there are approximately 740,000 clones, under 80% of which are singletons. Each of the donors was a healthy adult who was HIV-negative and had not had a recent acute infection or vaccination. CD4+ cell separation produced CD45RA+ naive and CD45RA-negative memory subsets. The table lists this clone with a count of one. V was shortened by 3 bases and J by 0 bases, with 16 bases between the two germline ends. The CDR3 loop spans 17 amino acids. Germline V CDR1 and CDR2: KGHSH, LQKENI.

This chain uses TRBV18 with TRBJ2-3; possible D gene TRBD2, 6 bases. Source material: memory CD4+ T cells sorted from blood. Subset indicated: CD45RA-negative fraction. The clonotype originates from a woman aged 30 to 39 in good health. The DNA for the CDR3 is TGTGCCAGCTCACCCCCCTGGGGAGGAAGTAGCACAGATACGCAGTATTTT. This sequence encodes CASSPPWGGSSTDTQYF.